The clone carrying this TCR beta chain has a count of ten or more. Its matching antigen is unknown. Regarding time point: newly diagnosed GD, antithyroid drugs for less than 3 months. TCR sequences were obtained from RNA taken from PBMCs. Both iRepertoire HTBI primers and Arm-PCR of CDR3 regions were used to build the TCR beta libraries. TCRdb processed the multiplex PCR reads anew with MiXCR; each CDR3 protein has one entry. The table lists 200,000 to 250,000 distinct CDR3 sequences, around 20% of them singletons, with approximately 15% in the top ten. This record comes from a study of regulatory T cells in long-lasting Graves disease. General study findings and limits: Persistent cases of Graves' showed reduced TCR diversity relative to newly diagnosed patients. Persistent patients shared more public clonotypes (about 2,800) than newly diagnosed patients (around 910).

The sequencing here drew on peripheral blood mononuclear cells (PBMCs), taken at new diagnosis, from a patient treated with antithyroid drugs. This clonotype originated in a female donor with Graves disease.

In nucleotides, the CDR3 is TGTGCCAGCAGGATCAAGACGACAGGGAACTATGGCTACACCTTC. Amino acid sequence: CASRIKTTGNYGYTF. The chain links TRBV6-1 to TRBJ1-2; 7 bases match TRBD1. V lost 6 bases to trimming and J lost 2 bases; unmatched junction nucleotides: 9. The length of the CDR3 is 15 residues. Germline-derived CDR1 and CDR2 are MNHNS and SASEGT.